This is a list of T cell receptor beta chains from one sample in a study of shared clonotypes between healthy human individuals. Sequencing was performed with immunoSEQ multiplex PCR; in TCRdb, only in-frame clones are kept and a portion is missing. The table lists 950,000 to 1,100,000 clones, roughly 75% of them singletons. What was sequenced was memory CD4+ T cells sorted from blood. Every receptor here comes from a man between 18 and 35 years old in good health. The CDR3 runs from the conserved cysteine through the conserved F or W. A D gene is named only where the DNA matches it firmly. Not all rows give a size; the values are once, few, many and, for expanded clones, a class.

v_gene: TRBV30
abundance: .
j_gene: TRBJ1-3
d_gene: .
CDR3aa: CAWMIQGGNTIYF
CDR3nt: TGTGCCTGGATGATACAGGGCGGGAACACCATATATTTT

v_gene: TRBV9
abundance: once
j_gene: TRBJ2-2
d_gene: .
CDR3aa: CASTKAGGTGELFF
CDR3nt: TGTGCCAGCACCAAAGCAGGTGGCACCGGGGAGCTGTTTTTT

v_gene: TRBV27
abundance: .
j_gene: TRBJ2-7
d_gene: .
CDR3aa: CASSSPGPPYEQYF
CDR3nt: TGTGCCAGCAGTTCCCCGGGACCCCCCTACGAGCAGTACTTC

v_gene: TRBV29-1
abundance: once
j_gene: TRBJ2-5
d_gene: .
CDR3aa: CSVARADGMETQYF
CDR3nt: TGCAGCGTTGCCCGGGCCGATGGGATGGAGACCCAGTACTTC

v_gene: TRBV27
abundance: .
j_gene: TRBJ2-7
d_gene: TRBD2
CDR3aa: CASSPPWGTSGGAYEQYF
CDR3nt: TGTGCCAGCAGTCCACCCTGGGGGACTAGCGGGGGGGCCTACGAGCAGTACTTC

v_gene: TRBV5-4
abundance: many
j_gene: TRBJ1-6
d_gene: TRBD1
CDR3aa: CASSLDRVRTLHF
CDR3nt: TGTGCCAGCAGCTTAGACAGGGTTAGGACCCTCCACTTT

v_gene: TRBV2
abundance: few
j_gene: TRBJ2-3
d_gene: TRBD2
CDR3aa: CASTPGTRLAADTQYF
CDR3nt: TGTGCCAGCACCCCCGGAACGCGACTAGCCGCAGATACGCAGTATTTT

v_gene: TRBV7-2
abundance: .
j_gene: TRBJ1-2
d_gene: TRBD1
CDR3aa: CASTPGQIYGYTF
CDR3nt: TGTGCCAGCACCCCGGGACAGATCTATGGCTACACCTTC

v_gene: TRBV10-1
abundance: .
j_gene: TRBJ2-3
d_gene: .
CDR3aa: CASSESTRGPTDTQYF
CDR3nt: TGCGCCAGCAGTGAGTCGACCCGCGGGCCCACAGATACGCAGTATTTT

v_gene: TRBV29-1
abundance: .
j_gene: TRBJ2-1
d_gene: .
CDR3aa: CSVRGRGNYNEQFF
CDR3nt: TGCAGCGTGAGAGGCAGGGGAAATTACAATGAGCAGTTCTTC

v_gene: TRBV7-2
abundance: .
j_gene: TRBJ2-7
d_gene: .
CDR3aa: CASSSAPTSGYEQYF
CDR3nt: TGTGCCAGCAGCTCCGCACCGACGTCGGGCTACGAGCAGTACTTC

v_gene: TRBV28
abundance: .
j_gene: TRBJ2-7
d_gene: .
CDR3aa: CASTHGSSYEQYF
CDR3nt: TGTGCCAGCACCCATGGGAGCTCCTACGAGCAGTACTTC

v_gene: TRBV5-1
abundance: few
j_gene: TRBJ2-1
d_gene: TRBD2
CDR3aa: CASSSSSGAIEQFF
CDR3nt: TGCGCCAGCAGCTCTTCTAGCGGGGCCATTGAGCAGTTCTTC

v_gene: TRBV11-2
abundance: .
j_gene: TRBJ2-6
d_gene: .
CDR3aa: CASSLEVAASSGANVLTF
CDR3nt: TGTGCCAGCAGCTTAGAAGTCGCAGCGAGCTCTGGGGCCAACGTCCTGACTTTC

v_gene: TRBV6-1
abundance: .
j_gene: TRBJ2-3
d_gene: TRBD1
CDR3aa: CASSLGQGNPDTQYF
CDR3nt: TGTGCCAGCAGTTTAGGACAGGGGAACCCAGATACGCAGTATTTT

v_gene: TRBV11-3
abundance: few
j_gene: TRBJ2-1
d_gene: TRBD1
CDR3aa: CASSFGTGPLTQFF
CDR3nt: TGTGCCAGCAGCTTCGGGACAGGCCCCTTGACGCAGTTCTTC

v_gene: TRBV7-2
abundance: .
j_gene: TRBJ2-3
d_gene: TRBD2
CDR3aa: CASSAGSGGSTDTQYF
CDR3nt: TGTGCCAGCAGCGCTGGGAGCGGGGGGAGCACAGATACGCAGTATTTT

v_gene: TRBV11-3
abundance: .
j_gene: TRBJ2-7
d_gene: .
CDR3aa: CASSLAGATYEQYF
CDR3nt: TGTGCCAGCAGCTTAGCGGGGGCTACCTACGAGCAGTACTTC

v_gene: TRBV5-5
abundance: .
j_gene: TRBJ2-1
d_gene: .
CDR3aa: CASSGVGSGGEQFF
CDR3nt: TGTGCCAGCAGCGGGGTAGGCTCGGGCGGTGAGCAGTTCTTC

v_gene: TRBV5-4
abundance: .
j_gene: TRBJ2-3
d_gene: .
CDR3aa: CASSILDSIVTDTQYF
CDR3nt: TGTGCCAGCAGCATCCTGGACAGCATAGTCACAGATACGCAGTATTTT

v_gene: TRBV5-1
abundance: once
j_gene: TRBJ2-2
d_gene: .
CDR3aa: CASSFGGDGELFF
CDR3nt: TGCGCCAGCAGCTTCGGGGGTGACGGGGAGCTGTTTTTT

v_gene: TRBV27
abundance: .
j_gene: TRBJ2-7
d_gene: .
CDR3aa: CASSLSGRLNSYEQYF
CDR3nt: TGTGCCAGCAGTTTATCAGGGAGACTGAACTCCTACGAGCAGTACTTC

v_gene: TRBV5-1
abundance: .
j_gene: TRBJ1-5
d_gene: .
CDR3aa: CASSYDTSQPQHF
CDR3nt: TGCGCCAGCAGCTATGACACTTCTCAGCCCCAGCATTTT

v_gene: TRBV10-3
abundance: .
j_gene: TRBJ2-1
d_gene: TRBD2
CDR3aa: CAISGTSGYNEQFF
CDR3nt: TGTGCCATCAGTGGGACTAGCGGTTACAATGAGCAGTTCTTC

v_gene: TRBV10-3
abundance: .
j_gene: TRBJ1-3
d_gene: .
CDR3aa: CASRQATSGNTIYF
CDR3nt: TGTGCCTCCCGCCAAGCGACCTCTGGAAACACCATATATTTT

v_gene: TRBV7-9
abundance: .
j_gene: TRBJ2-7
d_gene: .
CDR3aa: CASSRGYEQYF
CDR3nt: TGTGCCAGCAGTCGAGGGTACGAGCAGTACTTC

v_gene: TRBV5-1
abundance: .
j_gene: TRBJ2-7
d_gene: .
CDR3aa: CASSLGYNYEQYF
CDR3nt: TGCGCCAGCAGCTTGGGGTATAACTACGAGCAGTACTTC

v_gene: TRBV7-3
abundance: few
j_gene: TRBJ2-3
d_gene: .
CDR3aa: CASSLAPESIDTQYF
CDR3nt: TGTGCCAGCAGCTTGGCCCCGGAGTCAATAGATACGCAGTATTTT

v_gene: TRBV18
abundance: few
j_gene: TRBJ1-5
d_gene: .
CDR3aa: CASSPQGGNQPQHF
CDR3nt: TGTGCCAGCTCCCCACAGGGCGGCAATCAGCCCCAGCATTTT

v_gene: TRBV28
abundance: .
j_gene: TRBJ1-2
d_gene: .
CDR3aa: CASSLWWGEGANYGYTF
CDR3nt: TGTGCCAGCAGTTTATGGTGGGGGGAAGGTGCTAACTATGGCTACACCTTC

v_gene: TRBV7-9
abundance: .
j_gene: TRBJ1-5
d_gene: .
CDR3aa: CASSFSEEPQHF
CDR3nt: TGTGCCAGCAGCTTTTCGGAAGAGCCCCAGCATTTT

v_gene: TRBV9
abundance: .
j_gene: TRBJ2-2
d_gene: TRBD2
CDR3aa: CASSGAPSGRYTGELFF
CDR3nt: TGTGCCAGCAGCGGAGCGCCGAGCGGGAGATACACCGGGGAGCTGTTTTTT

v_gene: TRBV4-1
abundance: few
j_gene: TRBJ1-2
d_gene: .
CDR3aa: CASSVQEGVNNYGYTF
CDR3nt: TGCGCCAGCAGCGTCCAGGAGGGGGTAAATAACTATGGCTACACCTTC

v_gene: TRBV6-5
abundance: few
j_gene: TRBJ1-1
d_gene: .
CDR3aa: CASSYSSGDTEAFF
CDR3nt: TGTGCCAGCAGTTACTCATCAGGGGACACTGAAGCTTTCTTT

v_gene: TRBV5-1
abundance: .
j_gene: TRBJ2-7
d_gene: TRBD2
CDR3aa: CASSLVGLAGYEQYF
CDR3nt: TGCGCCAGCAGCTTGGTCGGACTAGCGGGATACGAGCAGTACTTC

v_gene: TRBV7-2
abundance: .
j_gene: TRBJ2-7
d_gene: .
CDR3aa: CASSLDGGRNYEQYF
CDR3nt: TGTGCCAGCAGCTTAGATGGCGGGCGGAACTACGAGCAGTACTTC

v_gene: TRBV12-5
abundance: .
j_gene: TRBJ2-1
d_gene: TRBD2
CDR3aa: CASGLGIAGNSYNEQFF
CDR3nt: TGTGCTAGTGGTTTGGGTATAGCGGGCAACTCCTACAATGAGCAGTTCTTC

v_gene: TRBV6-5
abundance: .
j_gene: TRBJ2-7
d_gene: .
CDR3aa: CASRGSSYEQYF
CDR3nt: TGTGCCAGCAGGGGGAGCTCCTACGAGCAGTACTTC

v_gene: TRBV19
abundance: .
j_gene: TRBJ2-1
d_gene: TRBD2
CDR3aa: CASSIYSGGTSYNEQFF
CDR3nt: TGTGCCAGTAGTATATATAGCGGGGGGACCTCCTACAATGAGCAGTTCTTC

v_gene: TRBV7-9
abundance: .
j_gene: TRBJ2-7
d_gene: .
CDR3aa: CASSSRKGYYEQYF
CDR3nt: TGTGCCAGCAGCTCCCGAAAGGGGTACTACGAGCAGTACTTC

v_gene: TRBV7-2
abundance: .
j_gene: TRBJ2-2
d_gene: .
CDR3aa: CASSFLGNTGELFF
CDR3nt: TGTGCCAGCAGCTTTTTGGGGAACACCGGGGAGCTGTTTTTT

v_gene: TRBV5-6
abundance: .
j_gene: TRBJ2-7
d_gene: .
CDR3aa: CASSLSYGYYEQYF
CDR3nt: TGTGCCAGCAGCTTGTCATACGGATACTACGAGCAGTACTTC

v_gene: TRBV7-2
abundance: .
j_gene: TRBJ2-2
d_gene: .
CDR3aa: CASSFQYLGGELFF
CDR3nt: TGTGCCAGCAGCTTCCAATACCTGGGCGGGGAGCTGTTTTTT

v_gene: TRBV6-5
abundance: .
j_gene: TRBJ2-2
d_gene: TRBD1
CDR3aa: CASKDRGPTGELFF
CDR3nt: TGTGCCAGCAAGGACAGGGGGCCCACCGGGGAGCTGTTTTTT

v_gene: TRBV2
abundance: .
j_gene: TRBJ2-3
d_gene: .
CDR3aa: CASSEYLGTTQYF
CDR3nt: TGTGCCAGCAGTGAGTATTTAGGGACTACGCAGTATTTT

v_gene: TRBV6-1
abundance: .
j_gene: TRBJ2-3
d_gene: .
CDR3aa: CATQVDYTDTQYF
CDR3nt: TGTGCCACCCAGGTGGATTACACAGATACGCAGTATTTT

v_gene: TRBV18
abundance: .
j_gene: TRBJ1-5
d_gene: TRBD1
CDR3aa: CASSPPGGQGNQPQHF
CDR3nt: TGTGCCAGCTCACCACCGGGGGGACAGGGCAATCAGCCCCAGCATTTT

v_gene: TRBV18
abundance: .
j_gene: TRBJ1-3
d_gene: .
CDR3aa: CASSPDSGGNTIYF
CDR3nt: TGTGCCAGCTCACCCGATTCCGGTGGAAACACCATATATTTT

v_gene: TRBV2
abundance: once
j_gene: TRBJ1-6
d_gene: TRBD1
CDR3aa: CASSQAGGNSPLHF
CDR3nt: TGTGCCAGCAGTCAAGCAGGGGGAAATTCACCCCTCCACTTT

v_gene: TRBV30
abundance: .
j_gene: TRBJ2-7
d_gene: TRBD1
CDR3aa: CAWSVQGASYEQYF
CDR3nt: TGTGCCTGGAGTGTACAGGGGGCTTCCTACGAGCAGTACTTC

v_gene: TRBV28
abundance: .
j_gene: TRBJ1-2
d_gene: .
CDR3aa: CASSLYGYGYTF
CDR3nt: TGTGCCAGCAGTTTGTACGGCTATGGCTACACCTTC

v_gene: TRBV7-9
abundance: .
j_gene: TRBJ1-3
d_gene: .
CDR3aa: CASRAGSLPGNTIYF
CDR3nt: TGTGCCAGCAGGGCAGGGTCCCTACCCGGAAACACCATATATTTT

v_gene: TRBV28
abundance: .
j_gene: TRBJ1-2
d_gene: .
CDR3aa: CASMGYDGYTF
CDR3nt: TGTGCCAGCATGGGATACGATGGCTACACCTTC

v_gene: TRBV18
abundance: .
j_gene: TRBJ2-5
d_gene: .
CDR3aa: CASSTGTPQETQYF
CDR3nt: TGTGCCAGCTCAACCGGGACCCCGCAGGAGACCCAGTACTTC

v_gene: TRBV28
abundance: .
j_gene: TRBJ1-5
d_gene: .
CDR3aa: CASTQGGANSNQPQHF
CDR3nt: TGTGCCAGCACTCAAGGAGGGGCGAATAGCAATCAGCCCCAGCATTTT